The 17 T cell receptor beta chains reported below all come from one sample, sequenced in a study of CD8 T cells in ankylosing spondylitis. TCRdb reprocessed the 5' RACE reads via MiXCR and lists one record per CDR3 protein. The data contain under 300,000 distinct CDR3 sequences, over 9.5% of them singletons. Source material: blood, either unsorted or a sorted T cell fraction (not recorded which). The receptors were gathered from a male donor with ankylosing spondylitis or in good health (not recorded which).

A few counts support this clonotype. Here the CDR3 DNA reads TGTGCCAGCACCATAGCGGGAGGGAGGTACGAGCAGTACTTC. It is translated as CASTIAGGRYEQYF. The chain couples TRBV7-7 to TRBJ2-7, with 11 positions matching TRBD2. CDR3 length equals 14 residues. V shed 7 bases and J 4 bases; nucleotides not matched to a gene: 6. Germline V gene sequence: CDR1 SSHAT, CDR2 FNYEAQ (reference sequence).

This clonotype appeared many times. The V and J genes are TRBV7-2 and TRBJ2-1; D uncertain. V lost 7 bases to trimming and J lost 2 bases, with 15 bases between them. The CDR3 length is 15 residues. Germline V gene sequence: CDR1 SGHTA, CDR2 FQGNSA. The CDR3 nucleotides read TGTGCCAGCATCCCGCGAGGTTCCACCTACAATGAGCAGTTCTTC. This sequence encodes CASIPRGSTYNEQFF.

This chain joins TRBV12-3 or TRBV12-4 and TRBJ1-3, with unresolved D. V lost 4 bases, J lost 0 bases, and 13 bases lay in between. The CDR3 sequence is 16 residues long. CDR3: CASSSYHSDSGNTIYF. The CDR3 nucleotides read TGTGCCAGCAGTTCTTATCACTCCGACTCTGGAAACACCATATATTTT.

At least ten counts were recorded for this clonotype. The chain is built from TRBV12-3 or TRBV12-4 and TRBJ2-5, with 7 nucleotides matching TRBD1. The CDR3 has 14 residues. After removal of 6 bases from V and 5 bases from J, the junction contained 9 bases not matched to a gene. The CDR3 here is CASRITRGRETQYF. The CDR3 DNA follows: TGTGCCAGCAGGATAACGAGGGGGCGGGAGACCCAGTACTTC.

In its sample, this clonotype was seen many times. The chain links TRBV6-2 or TRBV6-3 to TRBJ2-5, with D possibly being TRBD1 or TRBD2 (5 bases each). V gave up 6 bases and J gave up 2 bases, with 13 bases separating them. CDR3 length equals 14 residues. Germline V gives CDR1 MNHEY, CDR2 SVGEGT. The CDR3 spells CASRPWDGQETQYF. CDR3 DNA: TGTGCCAGCAGACCATGGGACGGGCAAGAGACCCAGTACTTC.

The V and J genes are TRBV18 and TRBJ2-5; D possibly corresponds to TRBD1 (5 bases). The V gene lost 1 base and the J gene lost 5 bases, with 8 bases spanning the gap. The CDR3 spans 13 residues. CDR1 is KGHSH, CDR2 LQKENI, per germline. DNA of the CDR3: TGTGCCAGCTCACCACGGGGCGCGGAGACCCAGTACTTC. It translates to CASSPRGAETQYF. Full variable domain (remainder filled in from reference TRBV18 and TRBJ2-5): NAGVMQNPRHLVRRRGQEARLRCSPMKGHSHVYWYRQLPEEGLKFMVYLQKENIIDESGMPKERFSAEFPKEGPSILRIQQVVRGDSAAYFCASSPRGAETQYFGPGTRLLVL.

This chain joins TRBV12-3 or TRBV12-4 and TRBJ2-2; TRBD1 is a possible D gene (8 bases). The length of the CDR3 is 17 residues. Trimming pared 3 bases from V and 6 bases from J, leaving 20 bases between. The CDR3 loop reads CASSFPGRTGSSGELFF. The CDR3 region has the DNA TGTGCCAGCAGTTTCCCCGGGAGGACAGGGAGTTCCGGGGAGCTGTTTTTT.

This clonotype occurred many times. V gene TRBV5-1 combines with J gene TRBJ2-7; 9 bases agree with TRBD2. The CDR3 has 16 residues. Germline loops: CDR1 SGHRS, CDR2 YFSETQ. V shed 3 bases and J 7 bases; nucleotides not matched to a gene: 14. In DNA, the CDR3 is TGCGCCAGCAGCTACTCCGGGACTAGCACCGGGAGGGAGCAGTACTTC. It is translated as CASSYSGTSTGREQYF. The variable domain in full, completed from reference TRBV5-1 and TRBJ2-7, reads KAGVTQTPRYLIKTRGQQVTLSCSPISGHRSVSWYQQTPGQGLQFLFEYFSETQRNKGNFPGRFSGRQFSNSRSEMNVSTLELGDSALYLCASSYSGTSTGREQYFGPGTRLTVT.

There are many counts of this clonotype. The chain links TRBV13 to TRBJ1-1; D might be TRBD1 (5 bases). V was pared by 0 bases and J by 4 bases, with 9 bases between. CDR1 and CDR2 (germline): PRHDT, FYEKMQ (reference sequence). The CDR3 has 14 amino acids. The CDR3 DNA follows: TGTGCCAGCAGCTTAGGCCTGGGGGTCACTGAAGCTTTCTTT. This translates into CASSLGLGVTEAFF.

At least ten counts were recorded for this clonotype. The chain has TRBV29-1 and TRBJ1-1; D may be TRBD1 (5 bases). The CDR3 runs 15 residues. With 6 bases removed from V and 0 bases from J, the gap between germline ends came to 17 bases. Germline values: CDR1 SQVTM, CDR2 ANQGSEA. CDR3 nucleotide sequence: TGCAGCGTCGGACGGGGCAGGGCGCTGAACACTGAAGCTTTCTTT. It yields the protein CSVGRGRALNTEAFF.

The chain is built from TRBV27 and TRBJ2-7; 12 bases are a match to TRBD2. CDR1 MNHEY and CDR2 SMNVEV come from the germline V gene (reference sequence). The CDR3 is made up of 17 amino acids. Losses at the gene ends were 6 bases for V and 0 bases for J; bases not matched to a gene: 9. CDR3 in DNA: TGTGCCAGCAGGACTAGGACTAGCGGGGTCTACTCCTACGAGCAGTACTTC. It is translated as CASRTRTSGVYSYEQYF.

This clonotype was detected ten times or more. V usage is TRBV3-1 and J usage is TRBJ2-5, with 8 bases aligning to TRBD1. V was clipped by 2 bases and J by 11 bases; unmatched bases: 4. Germline V gene sequence: CDR1 LGHDT, CDR2 YNNKEL (reference sequence). There are 12 residues in the CDR3. Written as DNA, the CDR3 is TGTGCCAGCAGCCAACGGGACAGGTTACAGTACTTC. This sequence encodes CASSQRDRLQYF.

This clonotype was found a few times. The CDR3 loop is CASSLGTVLYGYTF. As DNA, the CDR3 is TGTGCCAGCAGCCTCGGGACAGTCCTCTATGGCTACACCTTC. This chain uses TRBV5-5 with TRBJ1-2; 7 bases agree with TRBD1. Per germline, CDR1 SGHKS and CDR2 YYEKEE (reference sequence). CDR3 size: 14 residues. V gave up 4 bases and J gave up 4 bases; unmatched junction bases: 7.

This clonotype was found a few times. The V gene is TRBV7-9, the J gene TRBJ1-4, with D possibly matching TRBD1 (5 bases). CDR1 and CDR2 from the germline V gene are SEHNR and FQNEAQ (reference sequence). V was cut by 5 bases and J by 7 bases, with 14 bases left in between. This CDR3 has 14 residues. CDR3 nucleotides: TGTGCCAGCAGCCGGATGGGGGACGGTGAAAAACTGTTTTTT. Amino acid sequence: CASSRMGDGEKLFF.

The table lists this clonotype with many counts. The chain joins TRBV12-3 or TRBV12-4 to TRBJ2-7, with D unresolved. V dropped 3 bases and J dropped 2 bases, with 5 bases sitting between them. This CDR3 is built from 12 residues. CDR3 DNA: TGTGCCAGCAGTTTCACAGCCTACGAGCAGTACTTC. This translates into CASSFTAYEQYF.

As to this clonotype: This sequence may be a read error, since a much larger clone differs from it by one base. The CDR3 is CASSETGDWTYVQYF. DNA of the CDR3: TGTGCCAGCAGTGAAACCGGGGACTGGACCTACGTGCAGTACTTC. The gene calls are TRBV6-1 and TRBJ2-7; tentatively, D is TRBD2 (6 bases). Germline CDR1 reads MNHNS; CDR2 reads SASEGT. The CDR3 runs to 15 residues.

This chain links TRBV7-2 with TRBJ2-7; D remains ambiguous. The germline CDR1 and CDR2 sequences are SGHTA and FQGNSA. The germline V and J ends were trimmed by 2 bases and 1 base, with 9 bases remaining between them. The CDR3 extends over 14 amino acids. CDR3: CASSLYPDSYEQYF. CDR3 nucleotides: TGTGCCAGCAGCTTATATCCTGATTCCTACGAGCAGTACTTC.